The 3 T cell receptor beta chains listed next were all sequenced from one sample in a study of cytomegalovirus exposure and HLA in healthy donors. PCR used 60 Vbeta primers and 13 Jbeta primers. Sequenced by immunoSEQ multiplex PCR; TCRdb stores in-frame clones only, minus some. The sample lists roughly 130,000 clones, around 65% occurring once. The specimen sequenced was PBMCs. The receptor set was obtained from a woman between 55 and 75 years old in good health and CMV-seronegative.

The chain links TRBV27 to TRBJ2-1, with TRBD1 matching 8 bases. The CDR3 consists of 18 residues. Germline CDR1 is MNHEY and CDR2 is SMNVEV (reference sequence). J was trimmed by 7 bases and V by 7 bases; bases with no gene match: 21. CDR3 amino acids: CASNLQALGARTGNEQFF. The CDR3 DNA reads TGTGCCAGCAACTTACAAGCTCTTGGGGCCCGGACAGGGAATGAGCAGTTCTTC.

The chain recombines TRBV5-1 with TRBJ2-7, with a possible D match to TRBD2 (5 bases). The CDR3 length is 16 residues. Germline V lookup: CDR1 SGHRS, CDR2 YFSETQ. The ends were cut back, 2 bases at V and 0 bases at J, with 15 bases in the middle. The CDR3 spells CASSFSAGASSYEQYF. CDR3 coding DNA: TGCGCCAGCAGCTTTTCGGCGGGCGCAAGCTCCTACGAGCAGTACTTC.

This clone was observed a few times. The V and J genes are TRBV4-3 and TRBJ1-1; D perhaps matches TRBD1 (6 bases). This CDR3 comprises 14 residues. Per the germline V gene, CDR1 is LGHNA and CDR2 is YSLEER. Trimming pared 0 bases from V and 4 bases from J, leaving 9 bases between. CDR3 residues: CASSQDDRFTEAFF. CDR3 nucleotides: TGCGCCAGCAGCCAAGATGACAGGTTCACTGAAGCTTTCTTT.